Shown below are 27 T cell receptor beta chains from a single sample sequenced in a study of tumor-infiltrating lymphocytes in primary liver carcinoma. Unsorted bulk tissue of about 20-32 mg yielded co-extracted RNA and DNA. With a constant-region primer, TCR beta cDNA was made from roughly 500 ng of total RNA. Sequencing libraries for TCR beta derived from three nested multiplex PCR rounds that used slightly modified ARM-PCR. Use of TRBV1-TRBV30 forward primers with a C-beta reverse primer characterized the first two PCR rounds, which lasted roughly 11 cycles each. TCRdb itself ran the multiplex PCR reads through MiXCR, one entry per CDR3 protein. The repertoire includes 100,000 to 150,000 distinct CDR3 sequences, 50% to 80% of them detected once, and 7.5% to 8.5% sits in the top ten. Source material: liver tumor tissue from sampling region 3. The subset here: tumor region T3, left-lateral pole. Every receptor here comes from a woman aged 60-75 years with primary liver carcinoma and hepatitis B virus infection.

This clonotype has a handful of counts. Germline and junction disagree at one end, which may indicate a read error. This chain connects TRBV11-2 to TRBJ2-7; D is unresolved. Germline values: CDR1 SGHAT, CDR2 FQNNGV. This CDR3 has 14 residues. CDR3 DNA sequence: TGTGCCAGCAGCTTATGGGGAACTTCCTACGAACAGTGCTTC. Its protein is CASSLWGTSYEQCF.

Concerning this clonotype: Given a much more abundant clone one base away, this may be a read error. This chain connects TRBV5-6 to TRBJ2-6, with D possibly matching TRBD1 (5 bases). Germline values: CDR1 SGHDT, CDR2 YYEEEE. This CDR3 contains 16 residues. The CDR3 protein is CASSLYSSSGANVLPF. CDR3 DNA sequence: TGTGCCAGCAGCTTGTATTCTTCCTCTGGGGCCAACGTCCTGCCTTTC.

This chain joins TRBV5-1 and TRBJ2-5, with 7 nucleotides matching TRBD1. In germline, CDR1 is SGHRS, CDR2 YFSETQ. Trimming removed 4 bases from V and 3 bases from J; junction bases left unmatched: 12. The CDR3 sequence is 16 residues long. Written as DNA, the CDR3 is TGCGCCAGCAGCACGAATACAGGGGTTATTGAAGAGACCCAGTACTTC. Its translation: CASSTNTGVIEETQYF.

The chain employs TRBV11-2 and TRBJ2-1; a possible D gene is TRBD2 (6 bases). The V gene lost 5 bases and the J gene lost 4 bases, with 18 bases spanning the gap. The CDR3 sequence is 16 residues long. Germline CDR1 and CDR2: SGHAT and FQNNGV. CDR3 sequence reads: CASSPISGYSYNEQFF. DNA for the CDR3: TGTGCCAGCAGCCCGATTAGCGGCTACTCATACAATGAGCAGTTCTTC.

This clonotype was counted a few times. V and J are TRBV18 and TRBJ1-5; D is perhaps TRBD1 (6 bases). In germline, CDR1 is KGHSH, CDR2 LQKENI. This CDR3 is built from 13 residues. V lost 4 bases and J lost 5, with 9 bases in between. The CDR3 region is CASSQNRDQPQHF. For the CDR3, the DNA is TGTGCCAGCTCACAGAACAGGGATCAGCCCCAGCATTTT. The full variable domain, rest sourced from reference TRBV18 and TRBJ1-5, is NAGVMQNPRHLVRRRGQEARLRCSPMKGHSHVYWYRQLPEEGLKFMVYLQKENIIDESGMPKERFSAEFPKEGPSILRIQQVVRGDSAAYFCASSQNRDQPQHFGDGTRLSIL.

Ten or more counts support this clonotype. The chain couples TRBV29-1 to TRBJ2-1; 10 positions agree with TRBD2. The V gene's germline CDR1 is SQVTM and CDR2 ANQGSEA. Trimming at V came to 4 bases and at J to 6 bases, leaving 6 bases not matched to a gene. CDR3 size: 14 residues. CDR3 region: CSVGAGGNINEQFF. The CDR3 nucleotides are TGCAGCGTTGGAGCGGGAGGGAACATCAATGAGCAGTTCTTC.

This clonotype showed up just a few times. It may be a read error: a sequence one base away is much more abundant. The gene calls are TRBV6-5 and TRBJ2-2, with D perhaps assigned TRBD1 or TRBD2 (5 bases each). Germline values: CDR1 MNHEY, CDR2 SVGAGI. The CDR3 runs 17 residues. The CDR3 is CVSIPAGRELVTGELFF. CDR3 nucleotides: TGTGTCAGCATCCCTGCTGGCAGGGAGTTGGTTACCGGGGAGCTGTTTTTT.

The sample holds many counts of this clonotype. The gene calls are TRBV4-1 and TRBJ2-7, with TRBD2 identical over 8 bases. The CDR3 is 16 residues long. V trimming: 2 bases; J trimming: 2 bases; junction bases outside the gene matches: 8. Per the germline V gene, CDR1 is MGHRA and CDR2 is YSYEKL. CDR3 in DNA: TGCGCCAGCAGCCAAACCTTTAGCGGGGCTACCTACGAGCAGTACTTC. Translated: CASSQTFSGATYEQYF.

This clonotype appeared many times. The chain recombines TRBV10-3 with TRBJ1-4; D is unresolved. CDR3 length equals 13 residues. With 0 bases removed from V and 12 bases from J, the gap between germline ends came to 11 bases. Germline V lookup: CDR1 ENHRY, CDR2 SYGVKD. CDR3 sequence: CAISESFPYELFF. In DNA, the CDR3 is TGTGCCATCAGTGAGTCATTCCCGTATGAACTGTTTTTT.

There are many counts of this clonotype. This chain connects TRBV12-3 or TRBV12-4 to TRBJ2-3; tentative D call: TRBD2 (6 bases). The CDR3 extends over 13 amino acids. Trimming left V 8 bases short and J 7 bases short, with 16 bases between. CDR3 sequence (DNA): TGTGCCAGCTCCGGGAGAGGGGCATATACGCAGTATTTT. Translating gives CASSGRGAYTQYF.

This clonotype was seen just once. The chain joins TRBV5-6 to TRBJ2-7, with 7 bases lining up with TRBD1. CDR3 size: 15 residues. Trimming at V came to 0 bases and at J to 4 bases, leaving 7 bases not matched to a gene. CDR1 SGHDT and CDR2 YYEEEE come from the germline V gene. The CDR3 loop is CASSLVDRNVYEQYF. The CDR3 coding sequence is TGTGCCAGCAGCTTGGTGGACAGGAATGTTTACGAGCAGTACTTC. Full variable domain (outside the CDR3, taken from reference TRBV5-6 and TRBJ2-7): DAGVTQSPTHLIKTRGQQVTLRCSPKSGHDTVSWYQQALGQGPQFIFQYYEEEERQRGNFPDRFSGHQFPNYSSELNVNALLLGDSALYLCASSLVDRNVYEQYFGPGTRLTVT.

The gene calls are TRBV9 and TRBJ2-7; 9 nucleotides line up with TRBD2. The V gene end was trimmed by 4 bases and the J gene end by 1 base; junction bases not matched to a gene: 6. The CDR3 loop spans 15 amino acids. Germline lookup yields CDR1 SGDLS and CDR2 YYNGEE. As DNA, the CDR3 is TGTGCCAGCAGCCCGCGGGGGGGGCAATCCTACGAGCAGTACTTC. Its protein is CASSPRGGQSYEQYF.

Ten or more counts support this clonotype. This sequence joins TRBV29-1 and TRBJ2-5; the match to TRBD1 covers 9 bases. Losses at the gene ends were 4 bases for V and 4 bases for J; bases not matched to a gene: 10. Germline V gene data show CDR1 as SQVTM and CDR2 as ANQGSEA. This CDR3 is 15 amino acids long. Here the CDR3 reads CSVGSGGQGLETQYF. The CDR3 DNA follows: TGCAGCGTTGGTTCTGGGGGACAGGGTCTAGAGACCCAGTACTTC.

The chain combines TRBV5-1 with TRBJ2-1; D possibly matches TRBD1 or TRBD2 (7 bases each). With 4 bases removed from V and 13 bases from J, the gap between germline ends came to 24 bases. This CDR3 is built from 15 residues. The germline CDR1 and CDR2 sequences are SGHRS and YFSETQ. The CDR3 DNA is TGCGCCAGCAGCCCGGGGACAGCGGCGGGGGCGGAACAGTTCTTC. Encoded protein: CASSPGTAAGAEQFF.

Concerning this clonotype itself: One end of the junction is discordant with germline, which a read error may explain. The CDR3 protein is CASGSRTEYGNQPKHF. The CDR3 DNA follows: TGTGCCAGCGGCTCCCGGACTGAGTACGGGAATCAGCCCAAGCATTTT. The rearrangement uses TRBV6-1 and TRBJ1-5; D gene unclear. This CDR3 comprises 16 residues. The germline CDR1 and CDR2 sequences are MNHNS and SASEGT.

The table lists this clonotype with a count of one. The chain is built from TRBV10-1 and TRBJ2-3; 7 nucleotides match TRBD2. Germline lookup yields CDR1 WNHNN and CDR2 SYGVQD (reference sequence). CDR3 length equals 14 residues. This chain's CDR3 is CVTAGERETDTQYF. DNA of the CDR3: TGCGTCACCGCGGGAGAAAGGGAGACAGATACGCAGTATTTT.

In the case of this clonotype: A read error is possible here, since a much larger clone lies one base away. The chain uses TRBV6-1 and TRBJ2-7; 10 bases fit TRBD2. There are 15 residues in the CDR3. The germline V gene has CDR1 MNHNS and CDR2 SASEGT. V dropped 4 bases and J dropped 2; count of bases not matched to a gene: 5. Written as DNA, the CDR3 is TGTGCCAGCAGTGCGGGACTAGCGAACCCCTACGAGCAGTACTTC. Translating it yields CASSAGLANPYEQYF.

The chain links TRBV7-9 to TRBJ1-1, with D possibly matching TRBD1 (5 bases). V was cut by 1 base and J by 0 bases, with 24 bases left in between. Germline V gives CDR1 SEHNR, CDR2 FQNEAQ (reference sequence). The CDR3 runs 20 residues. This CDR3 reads CASSLVPTKGRYLMNTEAFF. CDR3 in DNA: TGTGCCAGCAGCTTAGTACCCACAAAGGGGAGGTATCTCATGAACACTGAAGCTTTCTTT.

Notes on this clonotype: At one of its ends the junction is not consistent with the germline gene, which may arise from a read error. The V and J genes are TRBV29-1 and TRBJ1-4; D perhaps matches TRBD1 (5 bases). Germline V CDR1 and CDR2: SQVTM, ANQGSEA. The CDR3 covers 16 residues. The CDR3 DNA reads TGCAGAGCCGAGGGAGGGGCCGGGGCAACTAATGGAAAACTGTTTTTT. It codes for CRAEGGAGATNGKLFF.

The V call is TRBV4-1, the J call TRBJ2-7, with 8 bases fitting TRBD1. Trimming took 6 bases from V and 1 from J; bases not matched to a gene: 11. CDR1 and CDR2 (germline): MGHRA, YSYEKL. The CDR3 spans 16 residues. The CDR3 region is CASREEQGVLSYEQYF. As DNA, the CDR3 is TGCGCCAGCAGAGAAGAACAGGGGGTCTTATCCTACGAGCAGTACTTC.

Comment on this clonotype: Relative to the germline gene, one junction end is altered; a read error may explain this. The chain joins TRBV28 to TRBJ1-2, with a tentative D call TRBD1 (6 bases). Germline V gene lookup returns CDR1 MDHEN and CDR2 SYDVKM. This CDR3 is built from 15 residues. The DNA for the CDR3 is TGTACCAGCAGTTTACCTGCGAGGGGGGCGAGTGGCTACACCTTC. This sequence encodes CTSSLPARGASGYTF.

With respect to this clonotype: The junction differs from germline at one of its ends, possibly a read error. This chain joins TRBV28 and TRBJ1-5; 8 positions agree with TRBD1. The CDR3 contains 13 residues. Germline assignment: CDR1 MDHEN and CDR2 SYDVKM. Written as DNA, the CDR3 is TGTGCCATCCACAGGGGGAGCAATCAGTCCCAGCATTTT. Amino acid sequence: CAIHRGSNQSQHF. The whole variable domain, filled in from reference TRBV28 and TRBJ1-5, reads DVKVTQSSRYLVKRTGEKVFLECVQDMDHENMFWYRQDPGLGLRLIYFSYDVKMKEKGDIPEGYSVSREKKERFSLILESASTNQTSMYLCAIHRGSNQSQHFGDGTRLSIL.

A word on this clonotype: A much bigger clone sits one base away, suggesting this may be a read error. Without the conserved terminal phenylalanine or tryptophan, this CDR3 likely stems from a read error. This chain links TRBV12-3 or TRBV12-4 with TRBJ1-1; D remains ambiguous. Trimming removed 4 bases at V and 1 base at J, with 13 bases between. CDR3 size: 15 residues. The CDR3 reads CASSSLGSGNTEAFS. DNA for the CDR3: TGTGCCAGCAGTTCATTGGGGTCGGGGAACACTGAAGCTTTCTCT.

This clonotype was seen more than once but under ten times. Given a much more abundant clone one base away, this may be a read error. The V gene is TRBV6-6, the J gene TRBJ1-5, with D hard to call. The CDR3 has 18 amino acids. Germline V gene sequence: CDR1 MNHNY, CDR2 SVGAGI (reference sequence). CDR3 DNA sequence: TGTGCCTGCAGTTACTCTTCCCAGTTACGGATTAGCAATCAGCCCCAGCATTTT. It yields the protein CACSYSSQLRISNQPQHF.

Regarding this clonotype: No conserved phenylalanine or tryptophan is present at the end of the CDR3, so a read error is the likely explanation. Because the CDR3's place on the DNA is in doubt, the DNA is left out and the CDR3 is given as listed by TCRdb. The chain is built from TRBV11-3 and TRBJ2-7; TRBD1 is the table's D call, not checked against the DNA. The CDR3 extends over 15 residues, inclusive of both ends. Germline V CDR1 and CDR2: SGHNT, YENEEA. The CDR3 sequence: CATSPGTGGNYELYL.

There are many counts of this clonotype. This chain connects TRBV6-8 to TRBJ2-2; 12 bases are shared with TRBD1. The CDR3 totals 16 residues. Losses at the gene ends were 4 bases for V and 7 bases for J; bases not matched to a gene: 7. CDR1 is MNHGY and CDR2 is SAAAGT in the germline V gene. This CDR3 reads CASSSPGQGAGGELFF. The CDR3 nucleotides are TGTGCCAGCAGTTCTCCGGGACAGGGGGCCGGCGGGGAGCTGTTTTTT.

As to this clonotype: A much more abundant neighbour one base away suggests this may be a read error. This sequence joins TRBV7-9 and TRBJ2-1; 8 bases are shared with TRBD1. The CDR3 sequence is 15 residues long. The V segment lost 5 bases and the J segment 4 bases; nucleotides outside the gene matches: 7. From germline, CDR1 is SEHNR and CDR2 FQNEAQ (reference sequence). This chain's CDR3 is CASSARTGLYNEQFF. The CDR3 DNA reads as TGTGCCAGCAGCGCCCGGACAGGGTTGTACAATGAGCAGTTCTTC.